This T cell receptor (beta chain) was found in a study of blood T cells in healthy people across ages. Study results and limitations: Any changes in expanded clonotypes were possibly confounded, as donor CMV status remained unknown.

There are a few counts of this clonotype. The antigen is not known. For every donor, a draw yielded 9.5 to 10 milliliters of peripheral blood. The authors ran a second PCR of about 7 to 11 cycles using a sample-barcoded 5' primer and a J-beta primer mix. The template-switch adaptor, which had 12 random nucleotides, put a tag on each cDNA molecule. TCRdb recomputed calls from the 5' RACE reads with MiXCR, one row per CDR3 protein. There are 1 million or so distinct CDR3 sequences in the sample; more than 35% occur only once, and around 18% lies in the top ten. The CDR3 totals 15 residues. Germline values: CDR1 SGHRS, CDR2 YFSETQ. The V and J ends lost 7 bases and 0 bases, in that order; junction bases with no gene match: 6.

Sequencing used blood. The rearrangement joins TRBV5-1 to TRBJ2-1; 8 bases agree with TRBD2. The TCR sequence derives from an older woman in good health. The CDR3 spells CASAISGTSYNEQFF. The CDR3, as DNA: TGCGCCAGCGCCATTAGCGGGACCTCCTACAATGAGCAGTTCTTC. The whole variable domain, filled in from reference TRBV5-1 and TRBJ2-1, reads KAGVTQTPRYLIKTRGQQVTLSCSPISGHRSVSWYQQTPGQGLQFLFEYFSETQRNKGNFPGRFSGRQFSNSRSEMNVSTLELGDSALYLCASAISGTSYNEQFFGPGTRLTVL.